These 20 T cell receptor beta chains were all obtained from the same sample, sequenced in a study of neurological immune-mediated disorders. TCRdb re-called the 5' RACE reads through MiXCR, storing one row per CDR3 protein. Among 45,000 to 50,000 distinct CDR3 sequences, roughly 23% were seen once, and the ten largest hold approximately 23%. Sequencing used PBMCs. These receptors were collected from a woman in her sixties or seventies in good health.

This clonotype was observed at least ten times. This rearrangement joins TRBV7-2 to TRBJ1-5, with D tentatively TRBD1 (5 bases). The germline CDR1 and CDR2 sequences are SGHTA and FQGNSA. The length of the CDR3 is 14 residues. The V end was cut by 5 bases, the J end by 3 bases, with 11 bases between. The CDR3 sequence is CASSLQGSNQPQHF. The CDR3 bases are TGTGCCAGCAGCCTTCAGGGATCCAATCAGCCCCAGCATTTT.

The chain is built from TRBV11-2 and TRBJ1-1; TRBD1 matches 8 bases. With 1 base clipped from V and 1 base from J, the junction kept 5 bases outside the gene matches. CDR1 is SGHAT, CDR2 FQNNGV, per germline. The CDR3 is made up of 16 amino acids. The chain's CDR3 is CASSLAFGTGNTEAFF. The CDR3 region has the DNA TGTGCCAGCAGCTTAGCTTTCGGGACAGGGAACACTGAAGCTTTCTTT.

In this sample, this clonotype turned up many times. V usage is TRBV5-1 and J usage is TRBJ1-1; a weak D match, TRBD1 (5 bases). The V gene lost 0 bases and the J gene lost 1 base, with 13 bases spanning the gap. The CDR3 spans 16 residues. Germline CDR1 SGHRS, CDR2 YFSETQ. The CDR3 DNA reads TGCGCCAGCAGCTTGGCCCGGGGGACGGAGAACACTGAAGCTTTCTTT. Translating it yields CASSLARGTENTEAFF.

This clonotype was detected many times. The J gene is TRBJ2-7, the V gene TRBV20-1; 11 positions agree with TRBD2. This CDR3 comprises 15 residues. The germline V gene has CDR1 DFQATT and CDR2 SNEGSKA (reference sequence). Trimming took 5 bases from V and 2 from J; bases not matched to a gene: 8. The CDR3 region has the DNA TGCAGTGCTGAAGAGACTAGCGGGAACCCCTACGAGCAGTACTTC. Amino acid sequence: CSAEETSGNPYEQYF.

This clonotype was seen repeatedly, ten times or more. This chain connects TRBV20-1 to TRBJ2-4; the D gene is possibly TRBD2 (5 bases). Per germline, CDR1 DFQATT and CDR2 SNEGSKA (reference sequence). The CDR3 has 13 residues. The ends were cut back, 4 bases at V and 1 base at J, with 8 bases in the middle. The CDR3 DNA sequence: TGCAGTGCTACTAGCCCGGCCAAAAACATTCAGTACTTC. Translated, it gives CSATSPAKNIQYF.

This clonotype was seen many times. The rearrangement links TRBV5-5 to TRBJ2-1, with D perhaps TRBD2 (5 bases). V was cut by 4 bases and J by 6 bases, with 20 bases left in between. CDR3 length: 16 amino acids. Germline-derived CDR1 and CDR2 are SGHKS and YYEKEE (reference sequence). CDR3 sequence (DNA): TGTGCCAGCAGCCGTACTTGGCAGGTAGAGGGCAATGAGCAGTTCTTC. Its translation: CASSRTWQVEGNEQFF.

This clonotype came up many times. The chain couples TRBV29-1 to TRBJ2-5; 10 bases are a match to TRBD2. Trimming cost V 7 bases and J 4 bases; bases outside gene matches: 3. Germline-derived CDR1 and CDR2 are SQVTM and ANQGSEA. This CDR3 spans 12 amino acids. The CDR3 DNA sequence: TGCAGCGCTAGCGGGAGTTCAGAGACCCAGTACTTC. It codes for CSASGSSETQYF.

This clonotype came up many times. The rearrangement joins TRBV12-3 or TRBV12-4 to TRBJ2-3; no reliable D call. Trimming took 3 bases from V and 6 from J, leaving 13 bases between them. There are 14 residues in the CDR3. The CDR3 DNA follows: TGTGCCAGCAGTTTTAATCTCCCGCCGGATACGCAGTATTTT. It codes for CASSFNLPPDTQYF.

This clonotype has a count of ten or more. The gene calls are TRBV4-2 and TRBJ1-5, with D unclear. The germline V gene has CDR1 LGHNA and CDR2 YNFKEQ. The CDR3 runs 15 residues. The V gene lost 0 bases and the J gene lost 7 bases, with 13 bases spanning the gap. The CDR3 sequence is CASSQDGFVGQPQHF. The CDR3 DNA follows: TGTGCCAGCAGCCAAGACGGCTTTGTCGGACAGCCCCAGCATTTT.

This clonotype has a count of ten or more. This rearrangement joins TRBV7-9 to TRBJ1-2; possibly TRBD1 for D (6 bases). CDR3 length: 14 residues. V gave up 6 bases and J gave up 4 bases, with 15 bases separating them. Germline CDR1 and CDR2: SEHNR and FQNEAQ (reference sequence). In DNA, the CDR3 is TGTGCCAGCAGGGGGGAGACAGGCCCCTATGGCTACACCTTC. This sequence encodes CASRGETGPYGYTF.

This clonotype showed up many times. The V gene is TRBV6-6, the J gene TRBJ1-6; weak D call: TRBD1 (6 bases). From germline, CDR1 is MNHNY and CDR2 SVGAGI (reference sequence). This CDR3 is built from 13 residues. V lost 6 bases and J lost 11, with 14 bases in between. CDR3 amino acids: CASREGGGTPLHF. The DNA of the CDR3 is TGTGCCAGCAGGGAGGGGGGTGGGACACCCCTCCACTTT.

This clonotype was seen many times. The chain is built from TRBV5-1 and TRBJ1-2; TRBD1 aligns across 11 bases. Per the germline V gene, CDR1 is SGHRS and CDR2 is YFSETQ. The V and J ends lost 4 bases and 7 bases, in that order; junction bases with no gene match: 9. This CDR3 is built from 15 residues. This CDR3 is CASSEPGQGAAGYTF. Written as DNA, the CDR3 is TGCGCCAGCAGCGAACCTGGACAGGGGGCGGCTGGCTACACCTTC.

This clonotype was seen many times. The CDR3 region has the DNA TGCGCCAGCAGCGGGGACAGGGGCTACAATGAGCAGTTCTTC. Amino acid sequence: CASSGDRGYNEQFF. The chain links TRBV5-1 to TRBJ2-1, with 10 positions matching TRBD1. The CDR3 has 14 residues. The V segment lost 4 bases and the J segment 3 bases; nucleotides outside the gene matches: 1. The V gene's germline CDR1 is SGHRS and CDR2 YFSETQ.

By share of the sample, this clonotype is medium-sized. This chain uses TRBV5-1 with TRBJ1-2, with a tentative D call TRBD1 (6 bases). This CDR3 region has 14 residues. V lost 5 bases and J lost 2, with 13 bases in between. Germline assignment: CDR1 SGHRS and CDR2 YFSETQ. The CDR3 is CASRDGQTNYGYTF. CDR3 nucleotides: TGCGCCAGCAGAGACGGACAGACAAACTATGGCTACACCTTC.

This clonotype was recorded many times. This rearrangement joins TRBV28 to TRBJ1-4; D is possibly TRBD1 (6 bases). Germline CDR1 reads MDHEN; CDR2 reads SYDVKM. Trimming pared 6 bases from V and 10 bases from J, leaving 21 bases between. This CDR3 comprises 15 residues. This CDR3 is CASSPLGGASGKLFF. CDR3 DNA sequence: TGTGCCAGCAGCCCCCTGGGGGGGGCGTCGGGAAAACTGTTTTTT.

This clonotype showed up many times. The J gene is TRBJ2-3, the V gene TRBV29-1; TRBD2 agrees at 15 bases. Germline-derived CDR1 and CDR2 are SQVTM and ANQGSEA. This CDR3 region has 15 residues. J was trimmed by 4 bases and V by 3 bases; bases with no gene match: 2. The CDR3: CSVEGLAGGPDTQYF. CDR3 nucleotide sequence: TGCAGCGTTGAGGGACTAGCGGGAGGTCCAGATACGCAGTATTTT.

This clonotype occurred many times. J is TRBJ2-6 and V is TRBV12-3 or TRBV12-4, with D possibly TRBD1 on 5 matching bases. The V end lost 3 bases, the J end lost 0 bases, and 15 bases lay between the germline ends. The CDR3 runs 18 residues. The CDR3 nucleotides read TGTGCCAGCAGTTTGTATACAGGCGGATACTCTGGGGCCAACGTCCTGACTTTC. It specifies CASSLYTGGYSGANVLTF.

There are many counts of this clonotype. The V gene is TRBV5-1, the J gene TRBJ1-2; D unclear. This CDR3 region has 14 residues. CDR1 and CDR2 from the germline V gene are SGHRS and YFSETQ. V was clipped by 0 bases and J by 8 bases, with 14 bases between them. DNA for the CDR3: TGCGCCAGCAGCTTGGAAAGGTTCGCGGGAGGCTACACCTTC. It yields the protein CASSLERFAGGYTF.

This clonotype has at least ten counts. Here the CDR3 DNA reads TGCAGTGCTAGAGGGGCTAGCGGGGAAACCTACAATGAGCAGTTCTTC. The encoded protein is CSARGASGETYNEQFF. This rearrangement joins TRBV20-1 to TRBJ2-1; 9 positions agree with TRBD2. After removal of 1 base from V and 2 bases from J, the junction contained 6 bases not matched to a gene. The CDR3 totals 16 residues. CDR1 DFQATT and CDR2 SNEGSKA come from the germline V gene (reference sequence).

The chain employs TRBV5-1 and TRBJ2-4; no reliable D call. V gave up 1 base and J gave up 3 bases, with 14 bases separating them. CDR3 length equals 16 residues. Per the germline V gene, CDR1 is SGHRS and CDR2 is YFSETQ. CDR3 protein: CASSLYPYEVKNIQYF. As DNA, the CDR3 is TGCGCCAGCAGCTTGTACCCCTATGAAGTCAAAAACATTCAGTACTTC.